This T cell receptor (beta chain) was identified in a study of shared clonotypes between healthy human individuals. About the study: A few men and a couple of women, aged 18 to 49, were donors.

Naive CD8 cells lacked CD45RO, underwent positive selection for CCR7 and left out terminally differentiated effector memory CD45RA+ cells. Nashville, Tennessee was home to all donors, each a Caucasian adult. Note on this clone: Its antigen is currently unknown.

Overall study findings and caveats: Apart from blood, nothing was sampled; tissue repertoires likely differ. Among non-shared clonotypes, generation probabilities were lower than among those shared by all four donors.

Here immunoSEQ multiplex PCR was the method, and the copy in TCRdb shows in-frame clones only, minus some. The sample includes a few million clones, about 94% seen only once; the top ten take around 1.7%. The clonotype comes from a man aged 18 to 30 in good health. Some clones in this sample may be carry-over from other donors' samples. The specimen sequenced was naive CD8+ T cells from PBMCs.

The CDR3, as DNA: TGTGCCAGCAGCCAAGGGCACAGAGCCCCGAACACCGGGGAGCTGTTTTTT. This translates into CASSQGHRAPNTGELFF. The chain uses TRBV21-1 and TRBJ2-2; the table's D call, TRBD1, was not checked against the DNA. TRBV21-1 corresponds to a pseudogene. The CDR3 consists of 17 residues.